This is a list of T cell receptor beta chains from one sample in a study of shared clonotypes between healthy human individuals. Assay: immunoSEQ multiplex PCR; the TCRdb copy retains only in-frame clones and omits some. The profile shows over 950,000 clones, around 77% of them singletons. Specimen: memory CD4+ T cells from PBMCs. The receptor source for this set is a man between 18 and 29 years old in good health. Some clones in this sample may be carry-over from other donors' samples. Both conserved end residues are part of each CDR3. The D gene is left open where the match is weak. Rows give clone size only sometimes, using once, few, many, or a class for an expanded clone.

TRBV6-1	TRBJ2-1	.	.	TGTGCCAGCATGGAGGGGAATGAGCAGTTCTTC	CASMEGNEQFF
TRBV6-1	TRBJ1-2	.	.	TGTGCCAGCAGTGACGGCCCTTATGGCTACACCTTC	CASSDGPYGYTF
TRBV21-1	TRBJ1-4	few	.	TGTGCCAGGGGGAGGGGGGACCACCCAACTAATGAAAAACTGTTTTTT	CARGRGDHPTNEKLFF
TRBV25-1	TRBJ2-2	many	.	TGTGCCAGCAGTGATTGGTCGAAGGACACCGGGGAGCTGTTTTTT	CASSDWSKDTGELFF
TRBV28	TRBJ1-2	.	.	TGTGCCAGCAGTTTGGGGGGTTTTAACTATGGCTACACCTTC	CASSLGGFNYGYTF
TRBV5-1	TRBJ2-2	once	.	TGCGCCAGCAGCTTGGACAGGGTTTCGGACACCGGGGAGCTGTTTTTT	CASSLDRVSDTGELFF
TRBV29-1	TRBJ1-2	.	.	TGCAGCGTTGCTAGACTTTCCGGTTCCTATGGCTACACCTTC	CSVARLSGSYGYTF
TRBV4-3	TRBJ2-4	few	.	TGCGCCAGCAGCCAAGATTCCCCCACCGTGGTAGGGTCGGAAAACATTCAGTACTTC	CASSQDSPTVVGSENIQYF
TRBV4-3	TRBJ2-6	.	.	TGCGCCAGCAGCCGGGAGGAGGGCAGCTCTGGGGCCAACGTCCTGACTTTC	CASSREEGSSGANVLTF
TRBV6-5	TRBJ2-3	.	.	TGTGCCAGCAGTCCGGAGGGTAGCACAGATACGCAGTATTTT	CASSPEGSTDTQYF
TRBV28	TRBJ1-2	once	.	TGTGCCAGCAGTATCCTCCCGGGAAACTATGGCTACACCTTC	CASSILPGNYGYTF
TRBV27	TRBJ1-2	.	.	TGTGCCAGCAGTTCCCAGGGGTGGAATGGCTACACCTTC	CASSSQGWNGYTF
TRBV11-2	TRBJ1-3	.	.	TGTGCCAGCAGCTTAAGTCGCCCCACGGGAAACACCATATATTTT	CASSLSRPTGNTIYF
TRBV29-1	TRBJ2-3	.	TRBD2	TGCAGCGTTGAAGACGTGGGAGGGCCAGATACGCAGTATTTT	CSVEDVGGPDTQYF
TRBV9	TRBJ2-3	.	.	TGTGCCAGCAGCGCCCTAGTGGGCCAGGGGACAGATACGCAGTATTTT	CASSALVGQGTDTQYF
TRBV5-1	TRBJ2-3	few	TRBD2	TGCGCCAGCAGCCTTGAACTAGCGGGGACAGATACGCAGTATTTT	CASSLELAGTDTQYF
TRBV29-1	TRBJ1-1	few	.	TGCAGCGTCGGATGGCACACTGAAGCTTTCTTT	CSVGWHTEAFF
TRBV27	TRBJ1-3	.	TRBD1	TGTGCCAGCAGTGCGGGACAGGGAGTAGGTGGAAACACCATATATTTT	CASSAGQGVGGNTIYF
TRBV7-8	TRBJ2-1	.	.	TGTGCCAGCAGCCCAGGGGATGAGCAGTTCTTC	CASSPGDEQFF
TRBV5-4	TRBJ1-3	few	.	TGTGCCAGCAGCCAAGACAGGGGAAACACCATATATTTT	CASSQDRGNTIYF
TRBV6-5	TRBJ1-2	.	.	TGTGCCAGCAGCCTAGGGACTTATGGCTACACCTTC	CASSLGTYGYTF
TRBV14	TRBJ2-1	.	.	TGTGCCAGCAGCCAGGGATGGATTGGTAGGATAACCCTTTTATGCCACCTCTACAATGAGCAGTTCTTC	CASSQGWIGRITLLCHLYNEQFF